One and the same sample provided the 29 T cell receptor beta chains below, sequenced in a study of response to subunit inactivated influenza vaccine. TCRdb called the RT-PCR reads again in MiXCR, with one record for every CDR3 protein. The sample holds roughly 180,000 distinct CDR3 sequences, about 9.3% seen once. This specimen was non-naive T cells sorted from PBMCs, taken on the day of vaccination. Every receptor here comes from a man aged 45-60 years who received an inactivated influenza vaccine.

This clonotype was seen a handful of times. This chain links TRBV11-2 with TRBJ2-7; D is perhaps TRBD1 (6 bases). This CDR3 comprises 14 residues. The V end was cut by 7 bases, the J end by 0 bases, with 13 bases between. Germline V CDR1 and CDR2: SGHAT, FQNNGV. The chain's CDR3 is CASNTGFGSYEQYF. As DNA, the CDR3 is TGTGCCAGCAACACAGGGTTCGGCTCCTACGAGCAGTACTTC.

This chain links TRBV7-8 with TRBJ2-7; 7 positions match TRBD1. This CDR3 region has 15 residues. In germline, CDR1 is SGHVS, CDR2 FQNEAQ. With V trimmed by 5 bases and J by 2 bases, 9 bases remained unmatched. This chain's CDR3 is CASSQGTATTYEQYF. CDR3 DNA: TGTGCCAGCAGCCAGGGGACAGCTACTACCTACGAGCAGTACTTC.

This chain joins TRBV29-1 and TRBJ1-3, with D unresolved. V was clipped by 7 bases and J by 0 bases, with 10 bases between them. This CDR3 comprises 13 residues. The germline gives CDR1 SQVTM, CDR2 ANQGSEA. As DNA, the CDR3 is TGCAGCGGGTCCGGGAACTCTGGAAACACCATATATTTT. This codes for CSGSGNSGNTIYF.

The table lists this clonotype with many counts. The chain joins TRBV7-9 to TRBJ2-5, with 8 bases fitting TRBD1. The CDR3 extends over 14 amino acids. V was clipped by 5 bases and J by 4 bases; unmatched bases: 6. Germline V gene lookup returns CDR1 SEHNR and CDR2 FQNEAQ (reference sequence). The CDR3 protein is CASSQTDRGETQYF. The DNA of the CDR3 is TGTGCCAGCAGCCAAACCGACAGGGGAGAGACCCAGTACTTC.

There are many counts of this clonotype. The chain uses TRBV24-1 and TRBJ2-5, with D perhaps TRBD1 (5 bases). CDR1 KGHDR and CDR2 SFDVKD come from the germline V gene. The CDR3 spans 15 residues. V lost 3 bases and J 1 base, leaving 11 bases between the germline ends. CDR3 amino acids: CATSDRTNGQETQYF. The CDR3 DNA reads as TGTGCCACCAGTGATAGGACAAACGGCCAAGAGACCCAGTACTTC.

Of note for this clonotype: This may come from a read error, since a much larger clone is one base off. This chain joins TRBV3-1 and TRBJ2-1; no definite D call. The CDR3 contains 17 residues. V was clipped by 1 base and J by 2 bases, with 15 bases between them. CDR1 and CDR2 from the germline V gene are LGHDT and YNNKEL (reference sequence). The CDR3 loop reads CASSQGVPTIPYNEQFF. In DNA, the CDR3 is TGTGCCAGCAGCCAAGGGGTGCCTACCATTCCCTACAATGAGCAGTTCTTC.

The chain joins TRBV6-2 or TRBV6-3 to TRBJ2-7, with D perhaps assigned TRBD1 or TRBD2 (5 bases each). Per the germline V gene, CDR1 is MNHEY and CDR2 is SVGEGT. The CDR3 totals 15 residues. Trimming shortened V by 3 bases and J by 4 bases, and 16 bases separated the two germline ends. The CDR3: CASSYSRGTRYEQYF. In nucleotides, the CDR3 is TGTGCCAGCAGTTATAGTCGGGGCACCCGTTACGAGCAGTACTTC.

The chain joins TRBV2 to TRBJ2-5, with a weak D call TRBD1 (5 bases). The CDR3 is 13 amino acids. V lost 5 bases, J lost 4 bases, and 11 bases lay in between. From germline, CDR1 is SNHLY and CDR2 FYNNEI. The DNA for the CDR3 is TGTGCCAGCAGTAAGAATAGGGGAGAGACCCAGTACTTC. Translated, it gives CASSKNRGETQYF.

The CDR3 sequence is CASSPRDSTYNEQFF. In DNA, the CDR3 is TGTGCCAGCAGCCCCCGGGACTCTACTTACAATGAGCAGTTCTTC. J is TRBJ2-1 and V is TRBV12-3 or TRBV12-4; D is perhaps TRBD2 (6 bases). Trimming cost V 6 bases and J 4 bases, with 16 bases left between them. The CDR3 is 15 residues long.

This clonotype was counted many times. The V gene is TRBV4-2, the J gene TRBJ2-5; 7 nucleotides agree with TRBD2. V was pared by 0 bases and J by 5 bases, with 9 bases of the junction left unmatched. This CDR3 comprises 16 residues. CDR1 is LGHNA and CDR2 is YNFKEQ in the germline V gene. The CDR3 spells CASSQDRREMFETQYF. DNA of the CDR3: TGTGCCAGCAGCCAAGATCGGCGGGAGATGTTTGAGACCCAGTACTTC.

The table lists this clonotype with many counts. The V gene is TRBV12-3 or TRBV12-4, the J gene TRBJ1-2, with D unclear. This CDR3 spans 13 amino acids. Trimming stripped 1 base from V and 2 bases from J, with 5 bases between. The CDR3 protein is CASSLGENYGYTF. CDR3 nucleotide sequence: TGTGCCAGCAGTTTAGGGGAAAACTATGGCTACACCTTC.

This clonotype was observed a handful of times. V usage is TRBV10-3 and J usage is TRBJ2-6, with a tentative D call TRBD1 (5 bases). The V gene lost 10 bases and the J gene lost 0 bases, with 10 bases spanning the gap. CDR1 is ENHRY and CDR2 is SYGVKD in the germline V gene. The CDR3 is 14 amino acids. CDR3 amino acids: CATKQASGANVLTF. The CDR3, as DNA: TGTGCCACTAAACAGGCCTCTGGGGCCAACGTCCTGACTTTC.

Note on this clonotype: Relative to the germline gene, one junction end is altered; a read error may explain this. The J gene is TRBJ2-7, the V gene TRBV20-1; 10 nucleotides line up with TRBD2. The germline CDR1 and CDR2 sequences are DFQATT and SNEGSKA (reference sequence). The CDR3 length is 13 residues. The chain's CDR3 is CSAQGLASSEQYF. The CDR3 DNA sequence: TGCAGTGCCCAGGGACTAGCGTCCTCCGAGCAGTACTTC.

This rearrangement joins TRBV6-5 to TRBJ2-6; 12 bases line up with TRBD1. V was clipped by 2 bases and J by 1 base; unmatched bases: 6. Germline CDR1 is MNHEY and CDR2 is SVGAGI. This CDR3 region has 19 residues. The CDR3 nucleotides are TGTGCCAGCAGTTACCATCCGGGACAGGGGGCATCTGGGGCCAACGTCCTGACTTTC. Protein: CASSYHPGQGASGANVLTF.

Ten or more counts support this clonotype. The rearrangement links TRBV11-1 to TRBJ2-6; D is uncertain. Germline CDR1 is SGHAT and CDR2 is FQDESV (reference sequence). The length of the CDR3 is 19 residues. The V end was cut by 0 bases, the J end by 3 bases, with 18 bases between. Written as DNA, the CDR3 is TGTGCCAGCAGCTTAGCCGTCCAGGTTCTTCGTGGTGGGGCCAACGTCCTGACTTTC. Protein product: CASSLAVQVLRGGANVLTF. Filled out from reference TRBV11-1 and TRBJ2-6, the complete variable domain reads EAEVAQSPRYKITEKSQAVAFWCDPISGHATLYWYRQILGQGPELLVQFQDESVVDDSQLPKDRFSAERLKGVDSTLKIQPAELGDSAMYLCASSLAVQVLRGGANVLTFGAGSRLTVL.

This clonotype was observed a few times. This chain connects TRBV20-1 to TRBJ2-1; the match to TRBD1 covers 10 bases. CDR1 is DFQATT and CDR2 is SNEGSKA in the germline V gene (reference sequence). CDR3 length: 15 amino acids. Trimming at V came to 6 bases and at J to 2 bases, leaving 7 bases not matched to a gene. This CDR3 reads CSAPTGTGAYNEQFF. The CDR3 DNA reads as TGCAGTGCACCAACCGGGACAGGGGCCTACAATGAGCAGTTCTTC.

This clonotype was seen a handful of times. The CDR3: CASSQELGQIYEQYF. The CDR3 DNA sequence: TGCGCCAGCAGCCAGGAATTGGGACAGATCTACGAGCAGTACTTC. This chain connects TRBV4-1 to TRBJ2-7, with 7 bases aligning to TRBD1. Germline V gives CDR1 MGHRA, CDR2 YSYEKL. The CDR3 has 15 residues. The V segment lost 3 bases and the J segment 3 bases; nucleotides outside the gene matches: 8.

This chain uses TRBV5-1 with TRBJ2-2, with TRBD1 matching over 11 bases. V lost 4 bases and J lost 6; bases outside the gene matches: 14. Germline V gene sequence: CDR1 SGHRS, CDR2 YFSETQ. This CDR3 has 18 residues. This CDR3 reads CASSPTERTGGFAGELFF. The CDR3 region has the DNA TGCGCCAGCAGCCCAACCGAAAGGACAGGGGGCTTCGCCGGGGAGCTGTTTTTT.

This clonotype was counted at least ten times. The V call is TRBV7-2, the J call TRBJ1-1; weak D call: TRBD1 (5 bases). Germline V gene data show CDR1 as SGHTA and CDR2 as FQGNSA. The CDR3 has 13 amino acids. Trimming removed 5 bases from V and 7 bases from J, with 14 bases in between. CDR3 amino acids: CASSLQGLGEAFF. CDR3 coding DNA: TGTGCCAGCAGCCTCCAGGGTCTAGGTGAAGCTTTCTTT.

With respect to this clonotype: A much larger clone sits a single nucleotide away, making a read error possible. The rearrangement links TRBV28 to TRBJ1-2, with TRBD1 matching 7 bases. The CDR3 consists of 14 residues. CDR1 and CDR2 (germline): MDHEN, SYDVKM. The J segment lost 1 base and the V segment lost 10 bases, leaving 9 bases of the junction unmatched. The CDR3 spells CATRQGYNNYGYTF. CDR3 DNA: TGTGCCACGCGACAGGGATATAATAACTATGGCTACACCTTC.

This clonotype has at least ten counts. This chain links TRBV12-3 or TRBV12-4 with TRBJ2-1, with a tentative D call TRBD2 (6 bases). Trimming took off 3 bases at V and 4 bases at J, with 7 bases between the two ends. The CDR3 extends over 13 amino acids. CDR3 bases: TGTGCCAGCAGTTTTGGGAGGTACAATGAGCAGTTCTTC. It specifies CASSFGRYNEQFF.

This clonotype was counted only a few times. This rearrangement joins TRBV29-1 to TRBJ2-2; no definite D call. Trimming cost V 7 bases and J 7 bases, with 10 bases left between them. Germline values: CDR1 SQVTM, CDR2 ANQGSEA. This CDR3 is built from 11 residues. The CDR3 here is CSGRMGGELFF. The CDR3 nucleotides are TGCAGCGGGAGAATGGGCGGGGAGCTGTTTTTT.

The chain is built from TRBV14 and TRBJ2-1; 14 bases line up with TRBD2. Losses at the gene ends were 4 bases for V and 4 bases for J; bases not matched to a gene: 9. Germline V gene lookup returns CDR1 SGHDN and CDR2 FVKESK. This CDR3 region has 18 residues. The CDR3 bases are TGTGCCAGCAGCCCTATGACTAGCGGGGGGGCTCCTTACAATGAGCAGTTCTTC. Amino acids: CASSPMTSGGAPYNEQFF.

This clonotype has at least ten counts. The CDR3 loop is CASSLGGRVVVNEQFF. CDR3 nucleotide sequence: TGTGCCAGCAGTTTGGGGGGCAGGGTAGTGGTCAATGAGCAGTTCTTC. The chain uses TRBV12-3 or TRBV12-4 and TRBJ2-1; D possibly uses TRBD1 or TRBD2 (6 bases each). Trimming shortened V by 3 bases and J by 6 bases, and 18 bases separated the two germline ends. This CDR3 region has 16 residues.

This clonotype has at least ten counts. The chain is built from TRBV28 and TRBJ2-3; D may correspond to TRBD1 or TRBD2 (6 bases each). Germline lookup yields CDR1 MDHEN and CDR2 SYDVKM. The CDR3 is 13 residues long. The V end was cut by 4 bases, the J end by 2 bases, with 7 bases between. CDR3 region: CASSSGATDTQYF. The CDR3 DNA reads TGTGCCAGCAGTTCGGGGGCCACAGATACGCAGTATTTT. The whole variable domain, filled in from reference TRBV28 and TRBJ2-3, reads DVKVTQSSRYLVKRTGEKVFLECVQDMDHENMFWYRQDPGLGLRLIYFSYDVKMKEKGDIPEGYSVSREKKERFSLILESASTNQTSMYLCASSSGATDTQYFGPGTRLTVL.

This clonotype has a count of ten or more. The CDR3 DNA is TGCGCCAGCAAAGGGACTAGCGGGAGGGCCGGCAACCAAGAGACCCAGTACTTC. Protein sequence: CASKGTSGRAGNQETQYF. This chain joins TRBV10-2 and TRBJ2-5; the match to TRBD2 covers 16 bases. The CDR3 consists of 18 residues. Germline CDR1 reads WSHSY; CDR2 reads SAAADI. V shed 7 bases and J 0 bases; nucleotides not matched to a gene: 8.

This chain connects TRBV6-1 to TRBJ2-1; possibly TRBD2 for D (7 bases). This CDR3 region has 15 residues. With 6 bases removed from V and 10 bases from J, the gap between germline ends came to 22 bases. Per the germline V gene, CDR1 is MNHNS and CDR2 is SASEGT. CDR3 DNA sequence: TGTGCCAGCAGCCCGAGGGGGGAGGGCTTCGGAGAGCAGTTCTTC. This codes for CASSPRGEGFGEQFF.

This clonotype was seen more than once but under ten times. This chain connects TRBV27 to TRBJ1-4; perhaps TRBD1 as D (5 bases). The germline gives CDR1 MNHEY, CDR2 SMNVEV (reference sequence). This CDR3 region has 14 residues. Trimming left V 3 bases short and J 8 bases short, with 13 bases between. CDR3 protein: CASSFWGSGEKLFF. The CDR3 region has the DNA TGTGCCAGCAGTTTTTGGGGCTCCGGAGAAAAACTGTTTTTT. Variable domain in full (rest from reference TRBV27 and TRBJ1-4): EAQVTQNPRYLITVTGKKLTVTCSQNMNHEYMSWYRQDPGLGLRQIYYSMNVEVTDKGDVPEGYKVSRKEKRNFPLILESPSPNQTSLYFCASSFWGSGEKLFFGSGTQLSVL.

The J gene is TRBJ2-2, the V gene TRBV5-1; D may be TRBD2 (6 bases). This CDR3 region has 15 residues. CDR1 SGHRS and CDR2 YFSETQ come from the germline V gene. V was pared by 0 bases and J by 5 bases, with 11 bases between. The CDR3 sequence is CASSLAQAGTGELFF. The CDR3, as DNA: TGCGCCAGCAGCTTGGCACAGGCGGGGACCGGGGAGCTGTTTTTT. Using reference TRBV5-1 and TRBJ2-2 for the parts outside the CDR3, the full variable domain is KAGVTQTPRYLIKTRGQQVTLSCSPISGHRSVSWYQQTPGQGLQFLFEYFSETQRNKGNFPGRFSGRQFSNSRSEMNVSTLELGDSALYLCASSLAQAGTGELFFGEGSRLTVL.